This T cell receptor beta chain was found in a study of blood T cell repertoires in COVID-19. For the study at large: In each case, the material was cDNA or gDNA derived from T cells, B-cell-depleted T cells, or PBMCs.

The CDR3 loop spans 17 amino acids. Germline V gives CDR1 LNHNV, CDR2 YYDKDF (reference sequence). Trimming stripped 0 bases from V and 6 bases from J, with 19 bases between. Clones were read by immunoSEQ multiplex PCR, and TCRdb kept only the in-frame ones, dropping some. The sample lists around 190,000 clones, 80% to 90% occurring once. Specimen: peripheral blood. The rearrangement uses TRBV15 and TRBJ2-3; tentatively, D is TRBD2 (6 bases). The sequence came from a human donor in a cohort sampled during active COVID-19. The CDR3 sequence is CATSRDIGPSGRDTQYF. In nucleotides, the CDR3 is TGTGCCACCAGCAGAGATATTGGGCCTAGTGGGAGGGATACGCAGTATTTT.